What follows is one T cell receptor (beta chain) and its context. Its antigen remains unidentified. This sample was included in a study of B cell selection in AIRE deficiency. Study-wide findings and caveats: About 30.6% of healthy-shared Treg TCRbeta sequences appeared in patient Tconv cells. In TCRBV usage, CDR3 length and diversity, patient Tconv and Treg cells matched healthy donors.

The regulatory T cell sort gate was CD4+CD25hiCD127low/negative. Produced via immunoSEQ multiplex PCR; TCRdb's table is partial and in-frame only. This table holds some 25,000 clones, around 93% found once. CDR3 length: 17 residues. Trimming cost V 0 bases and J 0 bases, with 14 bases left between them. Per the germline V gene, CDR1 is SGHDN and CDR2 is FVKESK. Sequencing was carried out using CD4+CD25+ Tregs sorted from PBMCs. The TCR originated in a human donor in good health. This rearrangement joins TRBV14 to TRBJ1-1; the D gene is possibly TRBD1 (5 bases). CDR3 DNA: TGTGCCAGCAGCCAAGACGGGCAGGGAGGGATGAACACTGAAGCTTTCTTT. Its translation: CASSQDGQGGMNTEAFF.